The 23 T cell receptor beta chains given below trace back to one sample, sequenced in a study of blood T cell repertoires in COVID-19. Using immunoSEQ multiplex PCR, the repertoire was profiled, and TCRdb retains in-frame clones only, with some absent. The sample carries hundreds of thousands of clones, under 90% recorded once. Sequenced input: peripheral blood. The receptors were sampled from a woman aged 50 to 60 who had recovered from COVID-19.

This chain joins TRBV6-4 and TRBJ2-7; D possibly corresponds to TRBD2 (6 bases). The CDR3 extends over 17 amino acids. V was cut by 2 bases and J by 2 bases, with 19 bases left in between. Germline CDR1 reads MRHNA; CDR2 reads SNTAGT. CDR3 protein: CASSDRVGRGGPYEQYF. CDR3 DNA sequence: TGTGCCAGCAGTGACCGGGTCGGTAGGGGAGGCCCCTACGAGCAGTACTTC.

The genes are TRBV12-5 and TRBJ1-1; D gene ambiguous. The CDR3 extends over 19 amino acids. The germline gives CDR1 LGHNT, CDR2 FRNRAP. Trimming stripped 3 bases from V and 0 bases from J, with 23 bases between. CDR3 residues: CASGFIVRQGTGMNTEAFF. Here the CDR3 DNA reads TGTGCTAGTGGTTTTATAGTCCGGCAAGGTACGGGGATGAACACTGAAGCTTTCTTT.

This clone appeared once. This chain links TRBV3-1 (or the pseudogene TRBV3-2) with TRBJ2-7; TRBD2 is a possible D gene (5 bases). The germline V gene encodes CDR1 LGHDT and CDR2 YNNKEL (reference sequence). The CDR3 consists of 14 residues. Trimming took off 4 bases at V and 5 bases at J, with 15 bases between the two ends. The CDR3 nucleotides read TGTGCCAGCAGCCTCCGTAGGGAGTATAACGAGCAGTACTTC. It translates to CASSLRREYNEQYF.

The gene calls are TRBV19 and TRBJ1-2; maybe TRBD1 (6 bases). Deletions cut 10 bases from V and 4 bases from J, with 22 bases between. The CDR3 covers 15 residues. Per the germline V gene, CDR1 is LNHDA and CDR2 is SQIVND (reference sequence). CDR3 bases: TGTGCCACCGGGCCCTTAGGGACACTGGGCTATGGCTACACCTTC. This encodes CATGPLGTLGYGYTF.

This chain connects TRBV6-5 to TRBJ2-7; 7 bases align to TRBD1. Germline V gives CDR1 MNHEY, CDR2 SVGAGI. Losses at the gene ends were 6 bases for V and 1 base for J; bases not matched to a gene: 9. The CDR3 runs to 15 residues. The CDR3 protein is CASSRKQGPSYEQYF. DNA of the CDR3: TGTGCCAGCAGCCGTAAACAGGGGCCATCCTACGAGCAGTACTTC.

V and J are TRBV7-9 and TRBJ1-3; 7 bases are shared with TRBD1. Germline V CDR1 and CDR2: SEHNR, FQNEAQ (reference sequence). There are 14 residues in the CDR3. Germline trimming cut 5 bases from V and 8 bases from J; bases unmatched to any gene: 9. The CDR3 sequence: CASSLGGAGDTIYF. The CDR3 nucleotides read TGTGCCAGCAGCCTAGGGGGCGCGGGAGACACCATATATTTT.

The rearrangement links TRBV7-9 to TRBJ1-5; 7 positions agree with TRBD1. Germline V gives CDR1 SEHNR, CDR2 FQNEAQ (reference sequence). V dropped 4 bases and J dropped 9; count of bases not matched to a gene: 9. The CDR3 is made up of 14 amino acids. The CDR3 DNA reads as TGTGCCAGCAGCTACGGACAGGTGCTGGCGCCCCAGCATTTT. Encoded protein: CASSYGQVLAPQHF.

The rearrangement uses TRBV6-5 and TRBJ1-4, with a weak D call TRBD1 (5 bases). The CDR3 sequence is 14 residues long. V was trimmed by 7 bases and J by 8 bases, leaving 17 bases between them. Germline V gene sequence: CDR1 MNHEY, CDR2 SVGAGI. CDR3 DNA: TGTGCCAGCACCTCGGGTCAGGGAGGCGAAAAACTGTTTTTT. Its protein is CASTSGQGGEKLFF.

The V and J genes are TRBV5-1 and TRBJ2-2; the D gene is possibly TRBD1 (6 bases). This CDR3 contains 14 residues. The germline V gene encodes CDR1 SGHRS and CDR2 YFSETQ. Trimming removed 6 bases at V and 6 bases at J, with 15 bases between. DNA of the CDR3: TGCGCCAGCAACCTTTACAACAGGGCCGGGGAGCTGTTTTTT. It translates to CASNLYNRAGELFF. The variable domain in full, completed from reference TRBV5-1 and TRBJ2-2, reads KAGVTQTPRYLIKTRGQQVTLSCSPISGHRSVSWYQQTPGQGLQFLFEYFSETQRNKGNFPGRFSGRQFSNSRSEMNVSTLELGDSALYLCASNLYNRAGELFFGEGSRLTVL.

The chain joins TRBV27 to TRBJ1-6; D unresolved. V was pared by 7 bases and J by 0 bases, with 7 bases between. This CDR3 has 14 residues. CDR1 and CDR2 (germline): MNHEY, SMNVEV (reference sequence). CDR3 sequence: CASTAGSYNSPLHF. The CDR3 DNA reads as TGTGCCAGCACGGCGGGCTCCTATAATTCACCCCTCCACTTT.

This chain links TRBV28 with TRBJ2-1; 9 bases map to TRBD2. The CDR3 covers 16 residues. CDR1 and CDR2 from the germline V gene are MDHEN and SYDVKM. V lost 3 bases and J lost 1; bases outside the gene matches: 4. The CDR3 region has the DNA TGTGCCAGCAGTTTTCTTACTAGCGGGTCCTACAATGAGCAGTTCTTC. The encoded protein is CASSFLTSGSYNEQFF.

This clone has only a few counts. This chain links TRBV7-9 with TRBJ2-1; TRBD2 is a possible D gene (6 bases). Germline loops: CDR1 SEHNR, CDR2 FQNEAQ (reference sequence). V was clipped by 7 bases and J by 9 bases, with 25 bases between them. This CDR3 is built from 16 residues. The CDR3 DNA sequence: TGTGCCAGCACCCTAGGATCGGGCGGGGCCGTCCGTGAGCAGTTCTTC. Amino acid sequence: CASTLGSGGAVREQFF.

This chain connects TRBV28 to TRBJ2-7; 9 bases match TRBD1. V was pared by 5 bases and J by 2 bases, with 7 bases of the junction left unmatched. The germline V gene has CDR1 MDHEN and CDR2 SYDVKM. This CDR3 spans 15 amino acids. The CDR3 sequence is CASSPGTGLPYEQYF. CDR3 DNA: TGTGCCAGCAGTCCAGGGACAGGGTTGCCCTACGAGCAGTACTTC.

The chain employs TRBV10-3 and TRBJ2-3; D unresolved. From germline, CDR1 is ENHRY and CDR2 SYGVKD. The CDR3 is 14 residues long. Trimming stripped 7 bases from V and 1 base from J, with 12 bases between. The CDR3 DNA is TGTGCCATCATGAGCGCCCCGGGCACAGATACGCAGTATTTT. Its translation: CAIMSAPGTDTQYF.

This clone was seen a single time. V gene TRBV6-2 or TRBV6-3 combines with J gene TRBJ2-7; D possibly corresponds to TRBD1 (6 bases). CDR1 is MNHEY and CDR2 is SVGEGT in the germline V gene. The germline V and J ends were trimmed by 5 bases and 1 base, with 15 bases remaining between them. The CDR3 covers 15 residues. The DNA of the CDR3 is TGTGCCAGCAGTCCCCTGGGGACATATTCCTACGAGCAGTACTTC. Translation: CASSPLGTYSYEQYF.

The chain joins TRBV28 to TRBJ1-2, with 9 bases identical to TRBD1. Trimming removed 3 bases from V and 8 bases from J; junction bases left unmatched: 10. This CDR3 is 15 amino acids long. Germline assignment: CDR1 MDHEN and CDR2 SYDVKM. CDR3 protein: CASSFSGTGNGGYTF. The CDR3 DNA is TGTGCCAGCAGTTTCTCCGGGACAGGGAACGGCGGCTACACCTTC.

This clone was counted between two and nine times. This chain links TRBV7-9 with TRBJ1-3, with 9 bases fitting TRBD1. The V gene's germline CDR1 is SEHNR and CDR2 FQNEAQ (reference sequence). Unmatched junction bases numbered 8, after V lost 5 bases and J lost 3 bases. CDR3 length equals 16 residues. The CDR3 DNA sequence: TGTGCCAGCAGCCGGACAGGGGCGCGTCGTGGAAACACCATATATTTT. It translates to CASSRTGARRGNTIYF.

The chain joins TRBV28 to TRBJ2-1, with 11 positions matching TRBD2. This CDR3 spans 14 amino acids. Germline V gene data show CDR1 as MDHEN and CDR2 as SYDVKM. The trim removed 7 bases at V and 7 bases at J, leaving 6 bases unmatched. Here the CDR3 DNA reads TGTGCCAGCAAGGCTAGCGGGAGGTTTAATGAGCAGTTCTTC. It codes for CASKASGRFNEQFF.

V gene TRBV6-1 combines with J gene TRBJ2-5; possible D gene TRBD1, 6 bases. CDR1 and CDR2 (germline): MNHNS, SASEGT. The CDR3 has 15 amino acids. V was trimmed by 1 base and J by 4 bases, leaving 13 bases between them. CDR3 sequence reads: CASSEGGGKGETQYF. For the CDR3, the DNA is TGTGCCAGCAGTGAAGGAGGGGGAAAGGGAGAGACCCAGTACTTC.

CDR3 residues: CASSRGGTSGPNEQFF. CDR3 bases: TGTGCCAGCAGCCGGGGAGGGACTAGCGGCCCCAATGAGCAGTTCTTC. The gene calls are TRBV14 and TRBJ2-1; TRBD2 aligns across 11 bases. The CDR3 length is 16 residues. Per the germline V gene, CDR1 is SGHDN and CDR2 is FVKESK. V lost 4 bases to trimming and J lost 6 bases; unmatched junction nucleotides: 8.

The rearrangement uses TRBV28 and TRBJ2-6, with 12 nucleotides matching TRBD1. With 3 bases clipped from V and 0 bases from J, the junction kept 6 bases outside the gene matches. The germline CDR1 and CDR2 sequences are MDHEN and SYDVKM. CDR3 length equals 19 residues. In nucleotides, the CDR3 is TGTGCCAGCAGTTTCCCATGGGGACAGGGGGCCTCTGGGGCCAACGTCCTGACTTTC. Translation: CASSFPWGQGASGANVLTF. The whole variable domain, filled in from reference TRBV28 and TRBJ2-6, reads DVKVTQSSRYLVKRTGEKVFLECVQDMDHENMFWYRQDPGLGLRLIYFSYDVKMKEKGDIPEGYSVSREKKERFSLILESASTNQTSMYLCASSFPWGQGASGANVLTFGAGSRLTVL.

The chain combines TRBV27 with TRBJ2-5; possible D gene TRBD1, 6 bases. Trimming took off 6 bases at V and 5 bases at J, with 13 bases between the two ends. There are 13 residues in the CDR3. Per the germline V gene, CDR1 is MNHEY and CDR2 is SMNVEV (reference sequence). CDR3 DNA: TGTGCCAGCAGAGTACTAGGGGGTGAGACCCAGTACTTC. Protein sequence: CASRVLGGETQYF.

The chain couples TRBV6-5 to TRBJ1-2; TRBD1 matches at 7 bases. This CDR3 spans 15 amino acids. Germline V gene sequence: CDR1 MNHEY, CDR2 SVGAGI. V shed 8 bases and J 4 bases; nucleotides not matched to a gene: 13. CDR3 coding DNA: TGTGCCAGCGTCGGGAACAGGGGCCACCTCTATGGCTACACCTTC. It encodes CASVGNRGHLYGYTF.